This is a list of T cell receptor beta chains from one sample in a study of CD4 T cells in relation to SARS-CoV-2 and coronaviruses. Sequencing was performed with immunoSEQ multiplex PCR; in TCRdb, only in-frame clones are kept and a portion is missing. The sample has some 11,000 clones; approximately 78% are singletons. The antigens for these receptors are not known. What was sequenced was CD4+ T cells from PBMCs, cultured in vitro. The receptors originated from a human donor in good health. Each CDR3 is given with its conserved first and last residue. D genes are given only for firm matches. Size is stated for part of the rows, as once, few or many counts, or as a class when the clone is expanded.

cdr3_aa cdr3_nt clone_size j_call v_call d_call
CASSFSNYGYTF TGTGCCAGCAGTTTCTCTAACTATGGCTACACCTTC . TRBJ1-2 TRBV12-3/TRBV12-4 .
CASSLVGATNEKLFF TGTGCCAGCAGCTTAGTTGGAGCAACTAATGAAAAACTGTTTTTT . TRBJ1-4 TRBV7-9 .
CASRPRTGTSTEAFF TGTGCCAGCAGACCTAGGACAGGGACCAGCACTGAAGCTTTCTTT . TRBJ1-1 TRBV11-2 TRBD1
CASRGSGRLTGELFF TGTGCCAGCAGAGGAAGCGGGAGACTGACCGGGGAGCTGTTTTTT . TRBJ2-2 TRBV5-6 TRBD2
CASSPGTSGSYGAGETQYF TGCGCCAGCAGTCCCGGGACTAGCGGGAGTTACGGGGCGGGAGAGACCCAGTACTTC . TRBJ2-5 TRBV5-1 TRBD2
CASSQQLADTQYF TGTGCCAGCAGCCAACAGCTCGCAGATACGCAGTATTTT . TRBJ2-3 TRBV14 .
CASSEWGQGFPGELFF TGTGCCAGCAGTGAATGGGGACAGGGCTTCCCCGGGGAGCTGTTTTTT . TRBJ2-2 TRBV25-1 TRBD1
CASSPDYNRLLNTQYF TGTGCCAGCTCACCAGACTATAACAGACTGTTAAATACGCAGTATTTT . TRBJ2-3 TRBV18 .
CASSYLRAVSYTQYF TGTGCCAGCAGTTACTTACGCGCGGTGTCCTATACGCAGTATTTT . TRBJ2-3 TRBV6-2/TRBV6-3 .
CASSRQGGQETQYF TGTGCCAGCAGTAGACAGGGTGGCCAAGAGACCCAGTACTTC . TRBJ2-5 TRBV11-2 TRBD1
CSARDWDEQYF TGCAGTGCTAGAGATTGGGACGAGCAGTACTTC . TRBJ2-7 TRBV20-1 .
CASSQGDIDTQYF TGTGCCAGCAGCCAAGGGGATATAGATACGCAGTATTTT . TRBJ2-3 TRBV4-2 .
CASTPPLAGTQYF TGTGCCAGCACCCCGCCCCTAGCGGGGACCCAGTACTTC . TRBJ2-5 TRBV2 TRBD2
CASSLLRRSLTEAFF TGTGCCAGCAGCCTCCTACGGCGGTCCCTCACTGAAGCTTTCTTT once TRBJ1-1 TRBV11-2 .
CASRLAGSSYNEQFF TGTGCAAGTCGCTTAGCAGGGAGCTCCTACAATGAGCAGTTCTTC . TRBJ2-1 TRBV12-2 .
CAWRLEDTQYF TGTGCCTGGAGGCTTGAGGATACGCAGTATTTT . TRBJ2-3 TRBV30 .
CASSFTVNTEAFF TGTGCCAGCAGCTTTACGGTGAACACTGAAGCTTTCTTT . TRBJ1-1 TRBV7-2 .
CASSFNHGTEAFF TGTGCCAGCAGCTTCAATCACGGGACAGAAGCTTTCTTT . TRBJ1-1 TRBV7-9 .
CASSQDVVSPQITGRWANTEAFF TGTGCCAGCAGCCAAGATGTGGTATCGCCCCAGATAACAGGACGCTGGGCGAACACTGAAGCTTTCTTT . TRBJ1-1 TRBV4-2 .
CASSSAYGYTF TGTGCCAGCAGTTCAGCCTATGGCTACACCTTC . TRBJ1-2 TRBV28 .
CASSDSLGNAEAFF TGTGCCAGCAGTGATTCCCTAGGCAACGCTGAAGCTTTCTTT few TRBJ1-1 TRBV25-1 .
CASRGTEHEKLFF TGTGCCAGCAGGGGGACGGAGCATGAAAAACTGTTTTTT . TRBJ1-4 TRBV27 .
CASSFTGTPNTEAFF TGCGCCAGCAGCTTTACCGGGACACCTAACACTGAAGCTTTCTTT . TRBJ1-1 TRBV5-1 .
CAWSVSGGAYNSPLHF TGTGCCTGGAGTGTAAGCGGGGGCGCCTATAATTCACCCCTCCACTTT . TRBJ1-6 TRBV30 .
CATAGDIQETQYF TGTGCCACCGCGGGGGACATCCAAGAGACCCAGTACTTC . TRBJ2-5 TRBV12-3/TRBV12-4 .
CASSFPGFYNEQFF TGTGCCAGCAGCTTTCCGGGCTTCTACAATGAGCAGTTCTTC . TRBJ2-1 TRBV7-9 .
CASSQDEVRNQPQHF TGCGCCAGCAGCCAAGATGAGGTACGGAATCAGCCCCAGCATTTT . TRBJ1-5 TRBV4-1 .
CASSGPRDDEAHEQYF TGCGCCAGCAGTGGCCCCCGGGACGATGAAGCGCACGAGCAGTACTTC few TRBJ2-7 TRBV10-1 .
CASRGGTSGGADTQYF TGTGCCAGCAGGGGCGGGACTAGCGGGGGAGCAGATACGCAGTATTTT few TRBJ2-3 TRBV2 TRBD2
CASSFSNTEAFF TGTGCCAGCAGTTTTTCGAACACTGAAGCTTTCTTT . TRBJ1-1 TRBV12-3/TRBV12-4 .
CASSDGTGTNNSPLHF TGTGCCAGCTCGGATGGGACAGGGACAAATAATTCACCCCTCCACTTT . TRBJ1-6 TRBV18 TRBD1
CASSTVLRDSLNTEAFF TGTGCCAGCAGCACCGTACTCCGGGACAGCCTGAACACTGAAGCTTTCTTT few TRBJ1-1 TRBV11-2 TRBD1
CASTGFRETQYF TGTGCCAGCACGGGTTTCAGGGAGACCCAGTACTTC once TRBJ2-5 TRBV27 .
CASSPDRGEKLFF TGCGCCAGCAGCCCCGATCGGGGGGAAAAACTGTTTTTT . TRBJ1-4 TRBV5-1 .
CASSHGLAGGWATDTQYF TGTGCCAGCAGCCACGGACTAGCGGGAGGGTGGGCCACAGATACGCAGTATTTT . TRBJ2-3 TRBV3-1/TRBV3-2 TRBD2
CASSPRTGQNYGYTF TGTGCCAGCAGCCCCCGGACAGGGCAAAACTATGGCTACACCTTC . TRBJ1-2 TRBV9 TRBD1
CASSQGGTEQETQYF TGCGCCAGCAGCCAAGGTGGGACAGAACAAGAGACCCAGTACTTC . TRBJ2-5 TRBV4-3 TRBD1
CATSRGGGGANYGYTF TGTGCCACCAGCAGAGGGGGAGGGGGGGCTAACTATGGCTACACCTTC . TRBJ1-2 TRBV15 .
CASTATNSNQPQHF TGTGCCAGTACCGCGACAAATAGCAATCAGCCCCAGCATTTT . TRBJ1-5 TRBV19 .
CASSPRTQGREQFF TGTGCCAGCAGTCCGCGAACACAGGGCCGTGAGCAGTTCTTC . TRBJ2-1 TRBV6-5 .
CASSPDIGLAGRNEQFF TGTGCCAGCAGCCCAGACATAGGGCTAGCGGGACGAAATGAGCAGTTCTTC . TRBJ2-1 TRBV3-1/TRBV3-2 TRBD2
CASSQDQPSEQFF TGTGCCAGCAGCCAAGATCAACCGAGTGAGCAGTTCTTC . TRBJ2-1 TRBV4-2 .
CASILAGSVETQYF TGTGCCAGCATTTTAGCGGGGTCTGTGGAGACCCAGTACTTC . TRBJ2-5 TRBV6-5 TRBD2
CASRGMGTEAFF TGTGCCAGCAGGGGCATGGGCACTGAAGCTTTCTTT . TRBJ1-1 TRBV2 .
CASSQDRSGTVANYGYTF TGTGCCAGCAGCCAAGATCGGTCAGGTACAGTAGCTAACTATGGCTACACCTTC medium-sized TRBJ1-2 TRBV4-2 .
CASSFREWAGGNEQFF TGTGCCAGCAGTTTCCGCGAGTGGGCAGGTGGAAATGAGCAGTTCTTC . TRBJ2-1 TRBV28 .
CSVEPRQGANSNYGYTF TGCAGCGTCGAACCCCGCCAGGGCGCCAATTCTAACTATGGCTACACCTTC . TRBJ1-2 TRBV29-1 .
CASSYSHVGSPYNEQFF TGTGCCAGCAGTTACTCCCATGTCGGGAGCCCCTACAATGAGCAGTTCTTC . TRBJ2-1 TRBV6-2/TRBV6-3 .
CASAIISFVMNTEAFF TGTGCCAGCGCGATCATAAGCTTCGTAATGAACACTGAAGCTTTCTTT . TRBJ1-1 TRBV28 .
CASSLAQGPSQETQYF TGCGCCAGCAGCTTGGCGCAAGGCCCATCCCAAGAGACCCAGTACTTC . TRBJ2-5 TRBV5-1 .